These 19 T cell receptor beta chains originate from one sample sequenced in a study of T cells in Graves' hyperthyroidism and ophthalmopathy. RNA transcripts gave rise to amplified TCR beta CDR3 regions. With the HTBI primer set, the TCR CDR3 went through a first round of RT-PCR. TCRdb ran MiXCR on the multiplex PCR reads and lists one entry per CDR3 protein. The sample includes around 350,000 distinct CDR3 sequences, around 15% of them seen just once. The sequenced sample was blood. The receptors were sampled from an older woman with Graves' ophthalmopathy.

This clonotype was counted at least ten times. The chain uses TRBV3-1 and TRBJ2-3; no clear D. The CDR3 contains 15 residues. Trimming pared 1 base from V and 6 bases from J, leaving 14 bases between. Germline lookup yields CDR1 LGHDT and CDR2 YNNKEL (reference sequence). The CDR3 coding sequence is TGTGCCAGCAGCCAAGGATACCTACCGACCGATACGCAGTATTTT. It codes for CASSQGYLPTDTQYF.

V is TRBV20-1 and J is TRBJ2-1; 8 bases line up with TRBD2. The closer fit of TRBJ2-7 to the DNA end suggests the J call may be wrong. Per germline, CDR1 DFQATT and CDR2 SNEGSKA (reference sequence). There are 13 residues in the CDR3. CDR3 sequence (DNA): TGCAGTGTCCGCGGGAGGACCTACAATGAGCAGTACTTC. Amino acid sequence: CSVRGRTYNEQYF.

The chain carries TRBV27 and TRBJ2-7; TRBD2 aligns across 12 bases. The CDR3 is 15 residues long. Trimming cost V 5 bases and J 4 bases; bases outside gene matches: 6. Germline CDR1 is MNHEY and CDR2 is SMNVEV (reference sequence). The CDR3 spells CASSVTSGSYYEQYF. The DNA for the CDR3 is TGTGCCAGCAGTGTGACTAGCGGGAGTTATTACGAGCAGTACTTC.

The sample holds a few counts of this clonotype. The CDR3 DNA reads as TGTGCCAGCAGTTATACAGGGAGCACCGGGGAGCTGTTTTTT. It yields the protein CASSYTGSTGELFF. The chain is built from TRBV3-1 and TRBJ2-2; D is possibly TRBD1 (6 bases). The V end was cut by 6 bases, the J end by 4 bases, with 12 bases between. The CDR3 runs 14 residues. CDR1 is LGHDT, CDR2 YNNKEL, per germline (reference sequence).

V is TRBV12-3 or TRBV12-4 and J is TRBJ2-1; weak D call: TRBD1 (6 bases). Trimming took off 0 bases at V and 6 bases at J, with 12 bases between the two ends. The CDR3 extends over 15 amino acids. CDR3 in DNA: TGTGCCAGCAGTTTAGCACAGGGCTCCCTCAATGAGCAGTTCTTC. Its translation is CASSLAQGSLNEQFF.

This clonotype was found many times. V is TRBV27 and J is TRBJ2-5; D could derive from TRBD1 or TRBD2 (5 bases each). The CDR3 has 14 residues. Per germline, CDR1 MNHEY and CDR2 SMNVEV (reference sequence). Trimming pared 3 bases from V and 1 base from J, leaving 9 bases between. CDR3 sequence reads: CASSFEGRQETQYF. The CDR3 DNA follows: TGTGCCAGCAGTTTTGAGGGGCGCCAAGAGACCCAGTACTTC.

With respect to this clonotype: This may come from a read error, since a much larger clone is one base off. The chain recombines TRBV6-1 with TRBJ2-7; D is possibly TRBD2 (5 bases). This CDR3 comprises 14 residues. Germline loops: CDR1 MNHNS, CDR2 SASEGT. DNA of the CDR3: TGTGCCAGCAGTCCCTTGCGGGCCGACTACGAGCAGCACTTC. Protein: CASSPLRADYEQHF.

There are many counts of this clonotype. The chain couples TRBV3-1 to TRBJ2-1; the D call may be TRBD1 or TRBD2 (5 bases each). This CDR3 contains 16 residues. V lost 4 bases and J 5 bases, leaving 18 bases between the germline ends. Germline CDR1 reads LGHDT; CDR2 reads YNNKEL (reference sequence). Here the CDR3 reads CASSRFVGEGHNEQFF. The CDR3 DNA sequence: TGTGCCAGCAGCCGGTTCGTGGGAGAGGGGCACAATGAGCAGTTCTTC.

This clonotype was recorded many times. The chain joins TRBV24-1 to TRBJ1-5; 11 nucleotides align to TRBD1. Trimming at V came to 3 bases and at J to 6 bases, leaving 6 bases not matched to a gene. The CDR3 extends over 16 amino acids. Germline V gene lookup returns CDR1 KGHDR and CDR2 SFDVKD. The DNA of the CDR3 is TGTGCCACCAGTGATCCCGGACAGGGGGCAAGTCAGCCCCAGCATTTT. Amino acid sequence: CATSDPGQGASQPQHF.

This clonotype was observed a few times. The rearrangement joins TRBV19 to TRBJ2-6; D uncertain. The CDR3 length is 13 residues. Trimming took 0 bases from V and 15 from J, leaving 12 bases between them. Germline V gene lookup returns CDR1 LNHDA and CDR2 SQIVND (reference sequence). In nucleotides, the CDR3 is TGTGCCAGTAGTATAGATCCGACCGCCCCCCTGACTTTC. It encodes CASSIDPTAPLTF.

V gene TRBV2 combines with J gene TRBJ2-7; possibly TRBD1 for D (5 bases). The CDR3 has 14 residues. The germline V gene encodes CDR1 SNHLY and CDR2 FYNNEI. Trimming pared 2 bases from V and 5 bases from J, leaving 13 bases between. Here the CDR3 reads CASSEIRGIHEQYF. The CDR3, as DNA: TGTGCCAGCAGTGAAATAAGGGGAATCCACGAGCAGTACTTC.

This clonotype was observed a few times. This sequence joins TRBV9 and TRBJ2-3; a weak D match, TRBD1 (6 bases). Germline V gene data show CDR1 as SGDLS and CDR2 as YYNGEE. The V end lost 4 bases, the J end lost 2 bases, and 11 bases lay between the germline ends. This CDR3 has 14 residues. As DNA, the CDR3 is TGTGCCAGCAGCTCAGGGGTTCCCACAGATACGCAGTATTTT. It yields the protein CASSSGVPTDTQYF. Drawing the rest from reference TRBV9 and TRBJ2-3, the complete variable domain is DSGVTQTPKHLITATGQRVTLRCSPRSGDLSVYWYQQSLDQGLQFLIQYYNGEERAKGNILERFSAQQFPDLHSELNLSSLELGDSALYFCASSSGVPTDTQYFGPGTRLTVL.

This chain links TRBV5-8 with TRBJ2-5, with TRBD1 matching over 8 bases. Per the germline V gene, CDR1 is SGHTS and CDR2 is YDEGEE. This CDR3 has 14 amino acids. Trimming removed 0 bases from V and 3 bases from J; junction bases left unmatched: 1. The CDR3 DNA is TGTGCCAGCAGCTTGGGACAGGGGAAAGAGACCCAGTACTTC. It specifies CASSLGQGKETQYF.

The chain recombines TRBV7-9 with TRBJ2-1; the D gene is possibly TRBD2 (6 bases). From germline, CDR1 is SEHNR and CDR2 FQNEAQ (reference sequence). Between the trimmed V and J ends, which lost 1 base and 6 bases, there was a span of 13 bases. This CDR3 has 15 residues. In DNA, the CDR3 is TGTGCCAGCAGCTTAGTGGCCCCCGGGGGCAATGAGCAGTTCTTC. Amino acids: CASSLVAPGGNEQFF.

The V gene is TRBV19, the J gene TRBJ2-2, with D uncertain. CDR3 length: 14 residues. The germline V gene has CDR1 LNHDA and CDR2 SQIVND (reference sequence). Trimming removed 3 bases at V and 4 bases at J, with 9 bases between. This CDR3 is CASSIGQSTGELFF. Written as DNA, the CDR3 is TGTGCCAGTAGTATCGGGCAATCCACCGGGGAGCTGTTTTTT.

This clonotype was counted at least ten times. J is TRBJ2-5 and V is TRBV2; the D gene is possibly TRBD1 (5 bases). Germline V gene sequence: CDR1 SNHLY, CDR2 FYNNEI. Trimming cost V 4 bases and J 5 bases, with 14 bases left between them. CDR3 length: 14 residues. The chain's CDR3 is CASSVSRTGETQYF. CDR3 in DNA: TGTGCCAGCAGTGTTAGTCGTACAGGCGAGACCCAGTACTTC.

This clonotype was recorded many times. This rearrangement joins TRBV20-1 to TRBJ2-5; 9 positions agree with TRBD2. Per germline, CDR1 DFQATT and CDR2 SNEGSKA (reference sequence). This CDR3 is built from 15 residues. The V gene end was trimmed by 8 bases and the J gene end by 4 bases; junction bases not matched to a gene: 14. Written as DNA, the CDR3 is TGCAGTTCAAACGACGCGGGAGGGCCGAGAGAGACCCAGTACTTC. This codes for CSSNDAGGPRETQYF.

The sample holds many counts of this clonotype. The CDR3 DNA reads TGTGCCAGCAGCTCTCCCGGGACAGCGAACACCGGGGAGCTGTTTTTT. It specifies CASSSPGTANTGELFF. J is TRBJ2-2 and V is TRBV7-3, with 7 nucleotides matching TRBD1. V gave up 4 bases and J gave up 0 bases; unmatched junction bases: 5. Per germline, CDR1 SGHTA and CDR2 FQGTGA. The CDR3 loop spans 16 amino acids.

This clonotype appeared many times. CDR3 residues: CSAKLTGGEGAQYF. CDR3 nucleotide sequence: TGCAGTGCTAAGCTTACGGGGGGCGAAGGGGCCCAGTACTTC. The chain links TRBV20-1 to TRBJ2-5, with a tentative D call TRBD2 (7 bases). Trimming removed 4 bases at V and 9 bases at J, with 21 bases between. The CDR3 is 14 residues long. CDR1 and CDR2 (germline): DFQATT, SNEGSKA (reference sequence).